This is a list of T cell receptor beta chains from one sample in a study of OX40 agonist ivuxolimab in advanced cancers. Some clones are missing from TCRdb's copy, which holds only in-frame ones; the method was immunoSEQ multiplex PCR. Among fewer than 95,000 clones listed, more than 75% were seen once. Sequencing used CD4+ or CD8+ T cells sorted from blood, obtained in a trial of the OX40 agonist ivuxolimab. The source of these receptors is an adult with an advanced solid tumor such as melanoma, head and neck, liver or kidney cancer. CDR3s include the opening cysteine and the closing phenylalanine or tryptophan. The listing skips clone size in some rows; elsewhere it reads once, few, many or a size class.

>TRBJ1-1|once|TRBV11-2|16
CASSSYWDARNTEAFF
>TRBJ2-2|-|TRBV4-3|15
CASSQENTNTGELFF
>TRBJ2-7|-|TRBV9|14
CASSVGAEANEQYF
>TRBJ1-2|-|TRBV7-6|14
CASSLAQGGSGYTF
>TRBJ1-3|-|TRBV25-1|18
CASSENKGQTSSGNTIYF
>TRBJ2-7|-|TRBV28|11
CASQKGGEQYF
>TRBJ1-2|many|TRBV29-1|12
CSVALAGYGYTF
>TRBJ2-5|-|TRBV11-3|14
CASSFNSGQETQYF
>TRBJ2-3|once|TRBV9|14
CASSAGLAGGAQYF
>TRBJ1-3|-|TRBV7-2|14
CASSLGGAGNTIYF
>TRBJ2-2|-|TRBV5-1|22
CASSLMGGLAGGPSPSTGELFF
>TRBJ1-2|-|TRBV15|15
CATSRDHTGGGGYTF
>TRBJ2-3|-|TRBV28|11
CASRGSLTQYF
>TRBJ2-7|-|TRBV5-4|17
CASSPGLAVGGSYEQYF
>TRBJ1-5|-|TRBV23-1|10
CASGNQPQHF
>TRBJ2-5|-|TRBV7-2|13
CASSLAGLGTQYF
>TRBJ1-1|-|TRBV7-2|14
CASSLGQGNTEAFF
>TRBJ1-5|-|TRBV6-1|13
CASTGVINQPQHF
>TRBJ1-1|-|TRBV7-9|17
CASSLAGSHLRESEAFF
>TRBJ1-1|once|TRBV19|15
CASNQGGRVGTEAFF
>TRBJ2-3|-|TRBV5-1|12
CASSPDTDTQYF
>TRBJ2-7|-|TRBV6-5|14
CASGKRTSVSEQYF
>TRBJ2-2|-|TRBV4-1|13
CASSQNVAGTPEF
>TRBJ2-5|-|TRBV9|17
CASSPHSPGSGRETQYF
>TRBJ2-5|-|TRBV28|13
CASHAGGAETQYF
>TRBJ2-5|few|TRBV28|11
CARQVDETQYF
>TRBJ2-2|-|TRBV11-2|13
CASSLGGTGELFF
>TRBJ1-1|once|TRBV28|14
CASSLQRGTTEAFF
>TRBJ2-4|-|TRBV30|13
CAWSVVGGNIQYF